The 15 T cell receptor beta chains below all came from one sample that was sequenced in a study of blood T cell repertoires in COVID-19. TCRdb's copy holds only in-frame clones and misses some; the assay was immunoSEQ multiplex PCR. The sample holds roughly 160,000 clones, less than 85% seen once. The sample consisted of PBMCs or T cells enriched from blood (not recorded which). These receptors all come from a man aged 60 to 75 who had recovered from COVID-19.

The V call is TRBV4-1, the J call TRBJ2-2, with 10 bases identical to TRBD1. The V segment lost 3 bases and the J segment 6 bases; nucleotides outside the gene matches: 4. This CDR3 spans 15 amino acids. Germline assignment: CDR1 MGHRA and CDR2 YSYEKL. Written as DNA, the CDR3 is TGCGCCAGCAGCCAGGGACAGGGGTTTCCCGGGGAGCTGTTTTTT. Translating gives CASSQGQGFPGELFF.

The chain recombines TRBV5-1 with TRBJ2-2; D possibly corresponds to TRBD1 (6 bases). This CDR3 has 16 amino acids. V shed 4 bases and J shed 2 bases, with 15 bases lying between them. Germline V lookup: CDR1 SGHRS, CDR2 YFSETQ. The CDR3 DNA reads as TGCGCCAGCAGCCCGTTAGGGGGAAGAAACACCGGGGAGCTGTTTTTT. Its translation: CASSPLGGRNTGELFF.

This clone was seen a few times. CDR3 sequence reads: CASSLLAGETGELFF. For the CDR3, the DNA is TGTGCCAGCAGCTTACTAGCGGGGGAGACCGGGGAGCTGTTTTTT. The V and J genes are TRBV7-2 and TRBJ2-2; 10 nucleotides align to TRBD2. The CDR3 covers 15 residues. Trimming took 2 bases from V and 5 from J; bases not matched to a gene: 2. Looked up from germline, CDR1 is SGHTA and CDR2 is FQGNSA.

V gene TRBV4-1 combines with J gene TRBJ1-5; TRBD1 might be the D (5 bases). Trimming took 0 bases from V and 3 from J, leaving 18 bases between them. This CDR3 contains 18 residues. Germline values: CDR1 MGHRA, CDR2 YSYEKL. CDR3 sequence reads: CASSQEALGGAINQPQHF. The CDR3 DNA reads TGCGCCAGCAGCCAAGAGGCCCTGGGAGGGGCAATCAATCAGCCCCAGCATTTT.

The chain employs TRBV7-8 and TRBJ2-7, with 7 bases matching TRBD2. The V segment lost 2 bases and the J segment 3 bases; nucleotides outside the gene matches: 13. This CDR3 has 17 amino acids. Germline V gives CDR1 SGHVS, CDR2 FQNEAQ. DNA of the CDR3: TGTGCCAGCAGCTTACCCCGGGCTAGCGGCCGACACTACGAGCAGTACTTC. It specifies CASSLPRASGRHYEQYF.

This rearrangement joins TRBV7-3 to TRBJ2-7, with 7 nucleotides matching TRBD2. V was pared by 0 bases and J by 4 bases, with 3 bases of the junction left unmatched. CDR1 and CDR2 from the germline V gene are SGHTA and FQGTGA. The CDR3 loop spans 14 amino acids. The CDR3 nucleotides read TGTGCCAGCAGCTTAACAGGCGGGGGATACGAGCAGTACTTC. It codes for CASSLTGGGYEQYF. The full variable domain, completed using reference TRBV7-3 and TRBJ2-7, is GAGVSQTPSNKVTEKGKYVELRCDPISGHTALYWYRQSLGQGPEFLIYFQGTGAADDSGLPNDRFFAVRPEGSVSTLKIQRTERGDSAVYLCASSLTGGGYEQYFGPGTRLTVT.

This chain connects TRBV5-1 to TRBJ2-3; tentative D call: TRBD1 (6 bases). Trimming took 4 bases from V and 1 from J, leaving 16 bases between them. The CDR3 is 16 residues long. The V gene's germline CDR1 is SGHRS and CDR2 YFSETQ. CDR3 protein: CASSPLGAGGTDTQYF. CDR3 sequence (DNA): TGCGCCAGCAGCCCACTTGGGGCAGGGGGCACAGATACGCAGTATTTT.

The chain recombines TRBV19 with TRBJ2-3; 8 bases agree with TRBD1. CDR3 length: 14 residues. V trimming: 5 bases; J trimming: 6 bases; junction bases outside the gene matches: 7. The germline gives CDR1 LNHDA, CDR2 SQIVND (reference sequence). This CDR3 reads CASSDRGALDTQYF. For the CDR3, the DNA is TGTGCCAGTAGTGACAGGGGCGCCTTGGATACGCAGTATTTT. The complete variable domain, with remaining parts taken from reference TRBV19 and TRBJ2-3, reads DGGITQSPKYLFRKEGQNVTLSCEQNLNHDAMYWYRQDPGQGLRLIYYSQIVNDFQKGDIAEGYSVSREKKESFPLTVTSAQKNPTAFYLCASSDRGALDTQYFGPGTRLTVL.

The count of this clone is one. The rearrangement uses TRBV10-3 and TRBJ2-1, with 15 bases matching TRBD2. Germline CDR1 is ENHRY and CDR2 is SYGVKD. V shed 1 base and J 13 bases; nucleotides not matched to a gene: 2. This CDR3 is 14 amino acids long. CDR3 DNA: TGTGCCATCAGTGAGTTGGGACTAGCGGGAGGACAGTTCTTC. Its translation is CAISELGLAGGQFF.

The rearrangement uses TRBV15 and TRBJ1-2; TRBD1 might be the D (6 bases). With 5 bases removed from V and 7 bases from J, the gap between germline ends came to 14 bases. This CDR3 is 13 amino acids long. Germline V gene sequence: CDR1 LNHNV, CDR2 YYDKDF (reference sequence). The CDR3 DNA sequence: TGTGCCACCAGCCAGGGGCGGGGGGCTGGCTACACCTTC. Residues: CATSQGRGAGYTF.

The rearrangement links TRBV11-2 to TRBJ2-4; TRBD2 matches at 11 bases. CDR1 and CDR2 (germline): SGHAT, FQNNGV. This CDR3 is built from 19 residues. V was pared by 5 bases and J by 0 bases, with 12 bases of the junction left unmatched. The CDR3 region is CASSLASRGTSGAKNIQYF. In DNA form, the CDR3 reads TGTGCCAGCAGCCTTGCCTCCCGCGGGACTAGCGGAGCCAAAAACATTCAGTACTTC.

This sequence joins TRBV3-1 (or the pseudogene TRBV3-2) and TRBJ2-1; TRBD2 aligns across 9 bases. V gave up 1 base and J gave up 8 bases; unmatched junction bases: 9. This CDR3 is 16 amino acids long. Germline V lookup: CDR1 LGHDT, CDR2 YNNKEL (reference sequence). The CDR3 sequence is CASSQGRSGGSDEQFF. As DNA, the CDR3 is TGTGCCAGCAGCCAAGGGCGAAGCGGGGGGTCGGATGAGCAGTTCTTC.

This sequence joins TRBV11-3 and TRBJ2-2; 7 nucleotides line up with TRBD2. V gave up 5 bases and J gave up 5 bases; unmatched junction bases: 8. This CDR3 comprises 15 residues. Germline CDR1 SGHNT, CDR2 YENEEA. CDR3 sequence (DNA): TGTGCCAGCAGCCTAAAGGGCGGGGGTACCGGGGAGCTGTTTTTT. Translated, it gives CASSLKGGGTGELFF.

V and J are TRBV11-2 and TRBJ2-3; the match to TRBD2 covers 10 bases. With V trimmed by 5 bases and J by 2 bases, 10 bases remained unmatched. Germline CDR1 reads SGHAT; CDR2 reads FQNNGV. This CDR3 has 17 amino acids. The CDR3 nucleotides are TGTGCCAGCAGCCTGCTAGGAGCGGGGGGGGTCACAGATACGCAGTATTTT. Amino acid sequence: CASSLLGAGGVTDTQYF.

The chain uses TRBV30 and TRBJ1-1; the D is unclear. Germline CDR1 is GTSNPN and CDR2 is SVGIG (reference sequence). V lost 4 bases and J 1 base, leaving 10 bases between the germline ends. This CDR3 has 13 residues. In nucleotides, the CDR3 is TGTGCCTGGACAGTCGTTTCGAACACTGAAGCTTTCTTT. It specifies CAWTVVSNTEAFF.